The text below deals with one TCR beta chain. The data derive from a study of CD8 T cells in ankylosing spondylitis. Trimming removed 7 bases at V and 6 bases at J, with 12 bases between. The CDR3 is made up of 13 amino acids. Germline assignment: CDR1 MNHEY and CDR2 SMNVEV (reference sequence). One entry per CDR3 protein results from TCRdb running MiXCR on the 5' RACE reads. This sample has about 350,000 distinct CDR3 sequences; 20% to 25% occur once, and the top ten carry around 12%. The receptor's source is a male donor with ankylosing spondylitis or in good health (not recorded which). The rearrangement joins TRBV27 to TRBJ2-2; D possibly corresponds to TRBD2 (6 bases). Sequenced input: blood, either unsorted or a sorted T cell fraction (not recorded which). The CDR3 here is CASMMEGSGELFF. DNA for the CDR3: TGTGCCAGCATGATGGAGGGTTCCGGGGAGCTGTTTTTT.